This T cell receptor beta chain was sequenced in a study of T cell responses to AZD1222 COVID-19 vaccine. Investigators merged groups given second doses at roughly 4 or roughly 12 weeks. CDR3 length: 15 residues. Germline CDR1 and CDR2: LNHDA and SQIVND (reference sequence). Trimming shortened V by 1 base and J by 5 bases, and 14 bases separated the two germline ends. The study's findings and limits: Reportedly, nearly half of unique spike TCRs recognized epitopes outside B.1.351/B.1.1.7 mutations. Among vaccine-associated CD4 TCRs, coverage spanned spike, with dominance at 160-218 and 743-854. White British people made up most donors, females outnumbered males, and clonal diversity was possibly underestimated.

About this clone itself: The antigen remains unidentified.

Assay used: immunoSEQ multiplex PCR; TCRdb lists only in-frame clones, some missing. The sample holds some 170,000 clones; approximately 88% are singletons and the top ten take more than 4%. The sample was peripheral blood, taken 28 days after the second AZD1222 dose. This TCR was sampled from an adult who received the AZD1222 COVID-19 vaccine. The V call is TRBV19, the J call TRBJ2-5; maybe TRBD2 (7 bases). CDR3 sequence: CASSIGGGSRETQYF. DNA of the CDR3: TGTGCCAGTAGTATAGGGGGGGGCAGTCGGGAGACCCAGTACTTC. The full variable domain, with the rest looked up from reference TRBV19 and TRBJ2-5, is DGGITQSPKYLFRKEGQNVTLSCEQNLNHDAMYWYRQDPGQGLRLIYYSQIVNDFQKGDIAEGYSVSREKKESFPLTVTSAQKNPTAFYLCASSIGGGSRETQYFGPGTRLLVL.